These T cell receptor beta chains were read from a single sample in a study of cytomegalovirus exposure and HLA in healthy donors. The assay was immunoSEQ multiplex PCR, and TCRdb's table has in-frame clones only and misses some. The sample shows some 100,000 clones, 65% to 80% of them seen only once. Sequencing used PBMCs. The receptors shown here come from a female donor in good health and CMV-seronegative. Both conserved end residues are part of each CDR3. The D gene is left open where the match is weak. Only some rows state a clone size, as once, few, many or a class for expanded clones.

clone size | J gene | V gene | D gene | CDR3 protein | CDR3 DNA
NA | TRBJ1-6 | TRBV25-1 | TRBD1 | CASSPLRQGDSPLHF | TGTGCCAGCAGTCCCTTGAGACAGGGGGATTCACCCCTCCACTTT
few | TRBJ2-7 | TRBV4-1 | NA | CASSQDPRQAYEQYF | TGCGCCAGCAGCCAAGATCCCCGACAGGCCTACGAGCAGTACTTC
NA | TRBJ2-1 | TRBV2 | TRBD2 | CASKVSSGGVKLNEQFF | TGTGCCAGCAAGGTGTCGAGCGGGGGGGTTAAACTCAATGAGCAGTTCTTC
NA | TRBJ2-1 | TRBV7-9 | TRBD2 | CASSPLAGEFNEQFF | TGTGCCAGCAGCCCGCTAGCGGGGGAGTTCAATGAGCAGTTCTTC
few | TRBJ1-1 | TRBV4-3 | NA | CASSQGGGMNTEAFF | TGCGCCAGCAGCCAAGGGGGCGGAATGAACACTGAAGCTTTCTTT
NA | TRBJ2-7 | TRBV11-3 | NA | CASRIRGQMKTYEQYF | TGTGCCAGCAGAATACGCGGGCAGATGAAGACCTACGAGCAGTACTTC
NA | TRBJ2-7 | TRBV11-2 | NA | CASSPGAPGQYF | TGTGCCAGCAGTCCGGGAGCTCCGGGGCAGTACTTC
NA | TRBJ1-1 | TRBV6-5 | NA | CASRGAGNTEAFF | TGTGCCAGCAGAGGGGCGGGAAACACTGAAGCTTTCTTT
once | TRBJ1-2 | TRBV7-9 | NA | CSSSLGPYYGYTF | TGTTCCAGCAGCCTGGGGCCGTACTATGGCTACACCTTC
NA | TRBJ2-1 | TRBV14 | TRBD2 | CASSQDRASGGRGEQFF | TGTGCCAGCAGCCAAGATCGAGCTAGCGGGGGGCGGGGTGAGCAGTTCTTC
NA | TRBJ1-1 | TRBV6-6 | TRBD1 | CASSPRTGSGTEAFF | TGTGCCAGCAGTCCTCGGACAGGTTCGGGCACTGAAGCTTTCTTT
NA | TRBJ2-3 | TRBV7-2 | NA | CASSRQSGPDTQYF | TGTGCCAGCAGCCGACAGAGTGGCCCAGATACGCAGTATTTT
NA | TRBJ2-7 | TRBV7-6 | NA | CASSLGGRGASYEQYF | TGTGCCAGCAGCTTAGGGGGTCGGGGGGCCTCCTACGAGCAGTACTTC
few | TRBJ1-4 | TRBV7-6 | TRBD1 | CASSRGQVAEKLFF | TGTGCCAGCAGCCGCGGACAGGTCGCAGAAAAACTGTTTTTT
NA | TRBJ2-7 | TRBV10-3 | TRBD1 | CAIKIRGQGHEQYF | TGTGCCATCAAAATTAGAGGACAGGGACACGAGCAGTACTTC
NA | TRBJ1-2 | TRBV2 | TRBD1 | CASNYGRGLDGYTF | TGTGCCAGCAATTATGGCAGGGGGCTCGATGGCTACACCTTC
NA | TRBJ1-1 | TRBV7-9 | TRBD1 | CASSPHKGQGRARTEAFF | TGTGCCAGCAGCCCGCATAAGGGACAGGGTCGGGCCCGCACTGAAGCTTTCTTT
NA | TRBJ2-1 | TRBV27 | TRBD1 | CASRRPGQGMNEQFF | TGTGCCAGCAGGCGACCGGGACAGGGTATGAATGAGCAGTTCTTC
NA | TRBJ2-3 | TRBV9 | NA | CASSADRYTQYF | TGTGCCAGCAGCGCAGACAGGTATACGCAGTATTTT
NA | TRBJ1-1 | TRBV28 | NA | CASYGQTYTEAFF | TGTGCCAGCTACGGACAGACTTACACTGAAGCTTTCTTT
once | TRBJ1-1 | TRBV7-9 | NA | CASSLVGNTEAFF | TGTGCCAGCAGCTTAGTCGGGAACACTGAAGCTTTCTTT
NA | TRBJ2-7 | TRBV9 | NA | CASSVGSSGDFEQYF | TGTGCCAGCAGCGTAGGGTCGAGTGGAGACTTCGAGCAGTACTTC
NA | TRBJ1-3 | TRBV9 | TRBD1 | CASSATGGAGTIYF | TGTGCCAGCAGCGCTACAGGGGGCGCGGGCACCATATATTTT
NA | TRBJ2-1 | TRBV6-1 | NA | CASNGQDSYNEQFF | TGTGCCAGCAACGGCCAGGACTCCTACAATGAGCAGTTCTTC
NA | TRBJ1-6 | TRBV19 | NA | CASSIVQGGSPLHF | TGTGCCAGTAGTATAGTGCAGGGCGGCTCACCCCTCCACTTT
NA | TRBJ1-1 | TRBV29-1 | NA | CSAYDTLNTEAFF | TGCAGCGCGTACGACACGTTGAACACTGAAGCTTTCTTT
NA | TRBJ1-2 | TRBV9 | NA | CASSRRTDGYTF | TGTGCCAGCAGCCGGAGAACTGATGGCTACACCTTC
NA | TRBJ1-5 | TRBV7-8 | NA | CASSLGGGFPNQPQHF | TGTGCCAGCAGCTTAGGGGGGGGTTTCCCCAATCAGCCCCAGCATTTT
NA | TRBJ1-1 | TRBV6-5 | TRBD1 | CASSRTGSNTEAFF | TGTGCCAGCAGCCGGACAGGGTCTAACACTGAAGCTTTCTTT
NA | TRBJ1-4 | TRBV5-5 | NA | CASSPWGDSGAATNEKLFF | TGTGCCAGCAGCCCCTGGGGCGACAGCGGGGCTGCAACTAATGAAAAACTGTTTTTT
NA | TRBJ2-2 | TRBV4-3 | NA | CASSPALGSVTGELFF | TGCGCCAGCAGCCCTGCTTTGGGCAGTGTCACCGGGGAGCTGTTTTTT
few | TRBJ2-7 | TRBV6-5 | NA | CASSYGPIVPGEQYF | TGTGCCAGCAGTTACGGCCCTATCGTCCCAGGGGAGCAGTACTTC
NA | TRBJ2-1 | TRBV4-3 | TRBD2 | CASSQDRVLAGGGEQFF | TGCGCCAGCAGCCAAGATAGGGTACTAGCGGGGGGGGGTGAGCAGTTCTTC
NA | TRBJ2-1 | TRBV7-6 | TRBD1 | CASTGQGQGSSYNEQFF | TGTGCCAGCACGGGACAGGGGCAAGGGAGCTCCTACAATGAGCAGTTCTTC
NA | TRBJ2-7 | TRBV2 | TRBD1 | CASKYRDRSYEQYF | TGTGCCAGCAAATACCGGGACAGATCCTACGAGCAGTACTTC
NA | TRBJ1-4 | TRBV6-4 | NA | CASREDCYEKLFF | TGTGCCAGCAGAGAAGACTGCTACGAAAAACTGTTTTTT
NA | TRBJ1-1 | TRBV30 | TRBD1 | CAWGQGGNTEAFF | TGTGCCTGGGGACAGGGGGGGAACACTGAAGCTTTCTTT
NA | TRBJ2-1 | TRBV7-8 | TRBD2 | CASSLLLGGGLGHEQFF | TGTGCCAGCAGCTTATTGTTGGGCGGGGGGTTGGGTCATGAGCAGTTCTTC
NA | TRBJ1-5 | TRBV7-2 | NA | CASSLEGGHIGNQPQHF | TGTGCCAGCAGCTTAGAGGGGGGGCACATCGGGAATCAGCCCCAGCATTTT
NA | TRBJ2-7 | TRBV19 | TRBD1 | CASSATGGHHEQYF | TGTGCCAGTAGTGCGACAGGGGGGCATCATGAGCAGTACTTC
NA | TRBJ2-5 | TRBV6-5 | TRBD2 | CASGGGGQETQYF | TGTGCCAGCGGGGGGGGAGGACAAGAGACCCAGTACTTC
NA | TRBJ2-7 | TRBV12-2 | NA | CASRSLGRGSEEQYF | TGTGCAAGTCGCTCCCTGGGGCGGGGGAGTGAGGAGCAGTACTTC
NA | TRBJ2-2 | TRBV5-4 | TRBD1 | CASSPGGSNGGELFF | TGTGCCAGCAGCCCAGGGGGCTCAAATGGCGGGGAGCTGTTTTTT
NA | TRBJ1-1 | TRBV2 | NA | CASSGERESTEAFF | TGTGCCAGCAGTGGGGAGAGGGAATCCACTGAAGCTTTCTTT
NA | TRBJ2-2 | TRBV19 | NA | CASSESGFSGELFF | TGTGCCAGTAGTGAATCAGGGTTCTCCGGGGAGCTGTTTTTT
few | TRBJ2-7 | TRBV5-1 | NA | CASMEGRGYEQYF | TGCGCCAGCATGGAAGGTAGAGGCTACGAGCAGTACTTC
NA | TRBJ1-6 | TRBV5-1 | TRBD1 | CASSLGFRDRGSPLHF | TGCGCCAGCAGCCTCGGATTCCGGGACAGGGGCTCACCCCTCCACTTT
NA | TRBJ2-7 | TRBV13 | NA | CASSTIGGLSSYEQYF | TGTGCCAGCAGCACTATCGGGGGATTGAGCTCCTACGAGCAGTACTTC
NA | TRBJ1-1 | TRBV4-2 | NA | CASSQEAGRTEAFF | TGTGCCAGCAGCCAAGAAGCAGGGAGGACTGAAGCTTTCTTT
NA | TRBJ2-4 | TRBV14 | NA | CASSQQGRNIQYF | TGTGCCAGCAGCCAACAGGGGAGAAACATTCAGTACTTC
NA | TRBJ1-5 | TRBV19 | TRBD1 | CAIGLTGAPNQPQHF | TGTGCCATCGGCCTTACAGGGGCCCCTAATCAGCCCCAGCATTTT
once | TRBJ2-2 | TRBV7-2 | NA | CASISNNVETGELFF | TGTGCCAGCATCTCCAACAACGTGGAGACCGGGGAGCTGTTTTTT
NA | TRBJ2-7 | TRBV7-3 | NA | CASSLSAGWSTEQYF | TGTGCCAGCAGCTTATCGGCAGGATGGTCTACCGAGCAGTACTTC
NA | TRBJ1-1 | TRBV25-1 | NA | CASSAEEHPGAEAFF | TGTGCCAGCAGTGCGGAGGAACACCCCGGCGCTGAAGCTTTCTTT